The text below deals with one T cell receptor (beta chain). This record comes from a study of blood T cell repertoires in COVID-19. Study summary: Samples representing acute and convalescent COVID-19 were sourced from the United States, Italy and Spain. T cells, B-cell-depleted T cells, or PBMCs provided the cDNA or gDNA that served as material.

Seattle patients were enrolled while actively infected and followed longitudinally. CDR1 is GTSNPN and CDR2 is SVGIG in the germline V gene (reference sequence). V dropped 7 bases and J dropped 8; count of bases not matched to a gene: 11. CDR3 length: 14 residues. Study processing details: Amplification of reference gene primers provided the estimated nucleated cell counts. Here immunoSEQ multiplex PCR was the method, and the copy in TCRdb shows in-frame clones only, minus some. D and trimming were read from the DNA, whereas the V and J calls and clone size are those reported in that table. The table lists nearly 250,000 clones, about 82% of them singletons.

The receptor was isolated from an elderly woman with COVID-19, enrolled during active disease. Sequencing was carried out using peripheral blood. V gene TRBV30 combines with J gene TRBJ2-2, with 9 bases that match TRBD1. CDR3 in amino acids: CAFHPGQGGGELFF. The CDR3 nucleotides read TGTGCCTTCCATCCGGGACAGGGAGGGGGGGAGCTGTTTTTT.